The subject of this entry is one TCR beta chain. What it binds is unknown. The source of the sample is a study of PD-L1 blockade in urothelial cancer. Study in general: Anywhere from 0 to 3 prior chemotherapy regimens had been received by patients. Blood analysis took place 3 weeks (second dose) and 6 weeks after treatment start. When blood samples were assessed, the median T cell count was about 140,000. Whole-study findings and limits: Improved survival was predicted by pretreatment blood TCR clonality below the median.

Time point denoted: peripheral blood 6 weeks after treatment start. The germline V gene has CDR1 SGHTA and CDR2 FQGNSA. This CDR3 has 16 amino acids. Trimming left V 2 bases short and J 3 bases short, with 17 bases between. The repertoire was sequenced with immunoSEQ multiplex PCR; TCRdb's copy has only in-frame clones and lacks some. The sample shows 25,000 to 35,000 clones, 70% to 80% of them seen only once. The origin of this receptor is a man aged 65-85 years with urothelial cancer. This chain joins TRBV7-2 and TRBJ2-7; D possibly corresponds to TRBD1 (9 bases). The source was PBMCs, collected around atezolizumab (anti-PD-L1) treatment. CDR3: CASSLRAGGQGYEQYF. The CDR3 DNA is TGTGCCAGCAGCTTAAGGGCGGGGGGACAGGGCTACGAGCAGTACTTC.